The 12 T cell receptor beta chains listed next were all sequenced from one sample in a study of blood T cell repertoires in COVID-19. Here immunoSEQ multiplex PCR was the method, and the copy in TCRdb shows in-frame clones only, minus some. The data show some 220,000 clones, 70% to 85% seen once. Source material: peripheral blood. The receptors stem from a man aged 50-60 years with active or convalescent COVID-19.

The chain carries TRBV9 and TRBJ2-3; 10 bases line up with TRBD1. Trimming cost V 3 bases and J 0 bases; bases outside gene matches: 4. Germline-derived CDR1 and CDR2 are SGDLS and YYNGEE. CDR3 length: 16 amino acids. The CDR3 bases are TGTGCCAGCAGCGCCTGGGGACAGGGGAGCACAGATACGCAGTATTTT. It is translated as CASSAWGQGSTDTQYF.

V usage is TRBV19 and J usage is TRBJ2-5; D call uncertain. Germline V CDR1 and CDR2: LNHDA, SQIVND (reference sequence). The germline V and J ends were trimmed by 4 bases and 4 bases, with 4 bases remaining between them. The CDR3 loop spans 11 amino acids. This CDR3 is CASSTRETQYF. The CDR3 coding sequence is TGTGCCAGTAGTACGAGAGAGACCCAGTACTTC.

The chain has TRBV10-3 and TRBJ1-4; 9 bases are a match to TRBD1. Germline V CDR1 and CDR2: ENHRY, SYGVKD. This CDR3 is 12 amino acids long. Trimming took 10 bases from V and 7 from J; bases not matched to a gene: 4. The CDR3 nucleotides are TGTGCCACCGGACAGGGGACTGAAAAACTGTTTTTT. This encodes CATGQGTEKLFF.

J is TRBJ2-1 and V is TRBV10-3; 8 bases fit TRBD2. V lost 9 bases to trimming and J lost 10 bases; unmatched junction nucleotides: 8. The germline CDR1 and CDR2 sequences are ENHRY and SYGVKD. CDR3 length: 12 amino acids. The CDR3 nucleotides read TGTGCCATTGGACGGGGGGGCGAGGAGCAGTTCTTC. Its translation: CAIGRGGEEQFF.

The rearrangement links TRBV4-1 to TRBJ1-4; 7 bases line up with TRBD1. CDR1 and CDR2 (germline): MGHRA, YSYEKL. The V segment lost 1 base and the J segment 0 bases; nucleotides outside the gene matches: 5. There are 17 residues in the CDR3. CDR3 coding DNA: TGCGCCAGCAGCCAAGCAGGGGGGCTCGCAACTAATGAAAAACTGTTTTTT. This codes for CASSQAGGLATNEKLFF.

With regard to this clone: The junction shows a germline mismatch at one end, possibly a read error. The chain carries TRBV28 and TRBJ1-2; 7 bases map to TRBD1. This CDR3 is built from 12 residues. Germline V gene data show CDR1 as MDHEN and CDR2 as SYDVKM. Here the CDR3 reads CASGSYRGTYLF. CDR3 nucleotide sequence: TGTGCCAGCGGTTCGTACAGGGGAACCTACCTCTTC.

The CDR3 nucleotides are TGCGCCAGCAGCCAACGAACAGGGGATGGCTACACCTTC. Residues: CASSQRTGDGYTF. The chain couples TRBV4-1 to TRBJ1-2, with TRBD1 matching 7 bases. The CDR3 sequence is 13 residues long. Looked up from germline, CDR1 is MGHRA and CDR2 is YSYEKL. Trimming cost V 2 bases and J 6 bases; bases outside gene matches: 3.

The chain combines TRBV7-9 with TRBJ1-1; no clear D gene. The CDR3 spans 13 residues. Germline V gene data show CDR1 as SEHNR and CDR2 as FQNEAQ (reference sequence). V was pared by 2 bases and J by 2 bases, with 6 bases between. CDR3 nucleotide sequence: TGTGCCAGCAGCTTAAACAGCAACACTGAAGCTTTCTTT. It is translated as CASSLNSNTEAFF.

The rearrangement uses TRBV9 and TRBJ1-2; TRBD1 matches at 8 bases. The germline V gene encodes CDR1 SGDLS and CDR2 YYNGEE. The CDR3 extends over 14 amino acids. The V gene end was trimmed by 4 bases and the J gene end by 3 bases; junction bases not matched to a gene: 5. The CDR3 spells CASSPTTGDYGYTF. The CDR3 DNA sequence: TGTGCCAGCAGCCCAACGACAGGGGACTATGGCTACACCTTC.

This rearrangement joins TRBV6-5 to TRBJ2-3; 7 bases agree with TRBD2. Trimming took 2 bases from V and 4 from J; bases not matched to a gene: 6. Per germline, CDR1 MNHEY and CDR2 SVGAGI. The CDR3 is 15 amino acids. This CDR3 reads CASSYHPRGSDTQYF. DNA of the CDR3: TGTGCCAGCAGTTACCATCCGCGGGGGTCAGATACGCAGTATTTT.

This clone was counted a single time. The genes are TRBV6-5 and TRBJ1-4; 7 bases fit TRBD1. J gave up 4 bases and V 7 bases, and 9 bases lay outside the gene matches. CDR1 MNHEY and CDR2 SVGAGI come from the germline V gene. The CDR3 runs 15 residues. CDR3 DNA sequence: TGTGCCAGCACCAGAAGGACAGGTCTTAATGAAAAACTGTTTTTT. This sequence encodes CASTRRTGLNEKLFF.

The V call is TRBV7-2, the J call TRBJ1-1, with a tentative D call TRBD1 (5 bases). The CDR3 runs 15 residues. V gave up 5 bases and J gave up 0 bases, with 13 bases separating them. The germline gives CDR1 SGHTA, CDR2 FQGNSA. Here the CDR3 DNA reads TGTGCCAGCAGCCGCCAACAGGAATTGAACACTGAAGCTTTCTTT. The encoded protein is CASSRQQELNTEAFF.